This passage covers 22 T cell receptor beta chains from one sample sequenced in a study of cytomegalovirus exposure and HLA in healthy donors. The PCR contained 60 Vbeta and 13 Jbeta primers. Assay used: immunoSEQ multiplex PCR; TCRdb lists only in-frame clones, some missing. The data contain around 99,000 clones, roughly 70% of them singletons. The source material was PBMCs. The receptors stem from a woman in her 40s in good health and CMV-seropositive.

The genes are TRBV5-1 and TRBJ1-1; D unclear. V lost 3 bases to trimming and J lost 0 bases, with 12 bases between them. CDR1 and CDR2 from the germline V gene are SGHRS and YFSETQ. The length of the CDR3 is 15 residues. The DNA of the CDR3 is TGCGCCAGCAGCTCCATATCGGGGATGAACACTGAAGCTTTCTTT. Protein sequence: CASSSISGMNTEAFF.

The rearrangement uses TRBV5-1 and TRBJ2-5; 9 nucleotides agree with TRBD1. The tail of the sequence fits TRBJ2-7 better, so the J call may be wrong. The CDR3 sequence is 15 residues long. Germline CDR1 is SGHRS and CDR2 is YFSETQ. CDR3 nucleotides: TGCGCCAGCAGCTTGCAGGGACAGGGAAAAAGCGAGCAGTACTTC. Its translation: CASSLQGQGKSEQYF.

The V gene is TRBV7-3, the J gene TRBJ2-7; 10 positions agree with TRBD1. CDR3 length: 13 amino acids. J lost 7 bases, V lost 9 bases, and 9 bases had no gene match. Germline values: CDR1 SGHTA, CDR2 FQGTGA. Here the CDR3 DNA reads TGTGCCAGTTCCGGGACAGGGGCCTCTGAGCAGTACTTC. This codes for CASSGTGASEQYF. The complete variable domain, with remaining parts taken from reference TRBV7-3 and TRBJ2-7, reads GAGVSQTPSNKVTEKGKYVELRCDPISGHTALYWYRQSLGQGPEFLIYFQGTGAADDSGLPNDRFFAVRPEGSVSTLKIQRTERGDSAVYLCASSGTGASEQYFGPGTRLTVT.

This rearrangement joins TRBV7-2 to TRBJ1-1, with D perhaps TRBD1 (5 bases). Trimming shortened V by 1 base and J by 5 bases, and 8 bases separated the two germline ends. This CDR3 is 13 amino acids long. CDR1 and CDR2 (germline): SGHTA, FQGNSA. CDR3 sequence (DNA): TGTGCCAGCAGCTTAGTCAGGGAAACTGAAGCTTTCTTT. This codes for CASSLVRETEAFF.

V gene TRBV7-2 combines with J gene TRBJ1-4, with 9 bases lining up with TRBD1. Germline CDR1 is SGHTA and CDR2 is FQGNSA. The CDR3 spans 14 residues. Trimming took 5 bases from V and 6 from J; bases not matched to a gene: 4. The CDR3 region is CASSPRTGDEKLFF. The DNA for the CDR3 is TGTGCCAGCAGCCCCCGGACAGGGGATGAAAAACTGTTTTTT.

This clone has just a few counts. In DNA form, the CDR3 reads TGTGCCAGCAGTGAGTCGGAGACCCAGTACTTC. Encoded protein: CASSESETQYF. The chain links TRBV2 to TRBJ2-5; D unclear. The CDR3 is 11 residues long. Germline CDR1 is SNHLY and CDR2 is FYNNEI. V was shortened by 3 bases and J by 5 bases, with 4 bases between the two germline ends.

This clone was counted once. This chain uses TRBV7-9 with TRBJ2-5; D might be TRBD2 (6 bases). CDR1 SEHNR and CDR2 FQNEAQ come from the germline V gene (reference sequence). The V end lost 1 base, the J end lost 4 bases, and 10 bases lay between the germline ends. The CDR3 spans 14 residues. The CDR3 DNA is TGTGCCAGCAGCTTAGTTGGAGGGGCAGAGACCCAGTACTTC. It translates to CASSLVGGAETQYF. Full variable domain (missing parts from reference TRBV7-9 and TRBJ2-5): DTGVSQNPRHKITKRGQNVTFRCDPISEHNRLYWYRQTLGQGPEFLTYFQNEAQLEKSRLLSDRFSAERPKGSFSTLEIQRTEQGDSAMYLCASSLVGGAETQYFGPGTRLLVL.

The chain joins TRBV30 to TRBJ1-6, with a possible D match to TRBD1 (5 bases). CDR3 size: 15 residues. Trimming left V 0 bases short and J 6 bases short, with 12 bases between. The germline V gene encodes CDR1 GTSNPN and CDR2 SVGIG (reference sequence). CDR3 in DNA: TGTGCCTGGAGTGTAGTTGGGGCAAGTAATTCACCCCTCCACTTT. Its translation: CAWSVVGASNSPLHF.

Comment on this clone: Germline is not matched at one junction end, which may reflect a read error. The V gene is TRBV5-1, the J gene TRBJ1-5, with D possibly matching TRBD1 (5 bases). CDR3 size: 13 residues. Germline V gene lookup returns CDR1 SGHRS and CDR2 YFSETQ. The CDR3 nucleotides are TGCGCCGGCAGCGCGGAGGGGAGTCAGCCCCAGCATTTT. Its translation is CAGSAEGSQPQHF.

This clone was observed a handful of times. The conserved phenylalanine or tryptophan is not found at the CDR3 terminus, so this likely reflects a read error. The gene calls are TRBV7-8 and TRBJ1-1; D is perhaps TRBD1 (5 bases). Trimming left V 4 bases short and J 6 bases short, with 9 bases between. Germline-derived CDR1 and CDR2 are SGHVS and FQNEAQ. The CDR3 has 12 amino acids. CDR3 region: CASSYVGAEAFV. CDR3 nucleotide sequence: TGTGCCAGCAGCTACGTAGGGGCTGAAGCTTTCGTT.

The J gene is TRBJ2-3, the V gene TRBV9; no definite D call. The germline V gene encodes CDR1 SGDLS and CDR2 YYNGEE. V was shortened by 0 bases and J by 2 bases, with 7 bases between the two germline ends. CDR3 length: 14 amino acids. In DNA, the CDR3 is TGTGCCAGCAGCGTAGGGCAGTTCACAGATACGCAGTATTTT. Residues: CASSVGQFTDTQYF.

Only a few counts were recorded for this clone. The V and J genes are TRBV30 and TRBJ2-5; TRBD1 aligns across 9 bases. Trimming at V came to 5 bases and at J to 9 bases, leaving 7 bases not matched to a gene. CDR3 length equals 12 residues. Germline CDR1 reads GTSNPN; CDR2 reads SVGIG (reference sequence). The CDR3 region is CAWAPGQGAQYF. The CDR3 DNA follows: TGTGCCTGGGCGCCGGGACAGGGAGCCCAGTACTTC.

This clone is a singleton in its sample. This chain joins TRBV18 and TRBJ1-4; D unresolved. Trimming took 4 bases from V and 0 from J, leaving 12 bases between them. The V gene's germline CDR1 is KGHSH and CDR2 LQKENI. The CDR3 covers 16 residues. The DNA for the CDR3 is TGTGCCAGCTCACTGAATTCGCCGGCAACTAATGAAAAACTGTTTTTT. Translating it yields CASSLNSPATNEKLFF.

CDR3 in amino acids: CASSDHRGLMNTEAFF. The CDR3 nucleotides are TGTGCCAGCAGTGATCACAGGGGTTTAATGAACACTGAAGCTTTCTTT. The genes are TRBV2 and TRBJ1-1, with TRBD1 matching over 7 bases. The germline V gene has CDR1 SNHLY and CDR2 FYNNEI. This CDR3 contains 16 residues. The trim removed 3 bases at V and 0 bases at J, leaving 7 bases unmatched.

The chain has TRBV5-8 and TRBJ2-1, with 7 bases aligning to TRBD1. The ends lost 2 bases at V and 9 bases at J; junction bases unmatched: 8. The CDR3 has 14 residues. Germline V gene lookup returns CDR1 SGHTS and CDR2 YDEGEE. The CDR3 DNA reads as TGTGCCAGCAGCTTAGGGGGCCAGATGATTGAGCAGTTCTTC. Its translation is CASSLGGQMIEQFF. The full variable domain, rest sourced from reference TRBV5-8 and TRBJ2-1, is EAGVTQSPTHLIKTRGQQATLRCSPISGHTSVYWYQQALGLGLQFLLWYDEGEERNRGNFPPRFSGRQFPNYSSELNVNALELEDSALYLCASSLGGQMIEQFFGPGTRLTVL.

The chain joins TRBV18 to TRBJ2-7, with 7 nucleotides matching TRBD1. Germline CDR1 KGHSH, CDR2 LQKENI. V lost 3 bases to trimming and J lost 3 bases; unmatched junction nucleotides: 5. CDR3 size: 14 residues. CDR3 sequence: CASSPGRGIYEQYF. The CDR3 nucleotides read TGTGCCAGCTCACCCGGCAGGGGGATCTACGAGCAGTACTTC.

The gene calls are TRBV30 and TRBJ1-3, with a possible D match to TRBD1 (6 bases). The V gene's germline CDR1 is GTSNPN and CDR2 SVGIG (reference sequence). The ends were cut back, 1 base at V and 2 bases at J, with 18 bases in the middle. The CDR3 sequence is 17 residues long. CDR3 sequence reads: CAWSDTGWGTTGNTIYF. As DNA, the CDR3 is TGTGCCTGGAGTGATACAGGGTGGGGAACGACTGGAAACACCATATATTTT.

This clone was detected only a few times. The identical CDR3 is also encoded by other nucleotide sequences in the sample. J is TRBJ1-4 and V is TRBV9; the match to TRBD1 covers 10 bases. V shed 0 bases and J 8 bases; nucleotides not matched to a gene: 7. This CDR3 is 16 amino acids long. Per germline, CDR1 SGDLS and CDR2 YYNGEE. The CDR3 DNA reads as TGTGCCAGCAGCGTAGGTCGGACAGGGGGTTACGAAAAACTGTTTTTT. It specifies CASSVGRTGGYEKLFF.

The chain links TRBV19 to TRBJ1-1; D remains ambiguous. The CDR3 spans 14 residues. Between the trimmed V and J ends, which lost 5 bases and 5 bases, there was a span of 15 bases. Germline CDR1 reads LNHDA; CDR2 reads SQIVND (reference sequence). The CDR3 bases are TGTGCCAGTAGTTTTACCAGCCGGGGAACTGAAGCTTTCTTT. It translates to CASSFTSRGTEAFF.

The chain links TRBV12-5 to TRBJ2-1; TRBD2 matches at 8 bases. This CDR3 spans 15 amino acids. J was trimmed by 3 bases and V by 3 bases; bases with no gene match: 4. Germline V CDR1 and CDR2: LGHNT, FRNRAP. The CDR3 nucleotides read TGTGCTAGTGGTTTATTGGCGGGGGGCTACAATGAGCAGTTCTTC. Translated: CASGLLAGGYNEQFF.

The CDR3 coding sequence is TGTGCCAGCAGCTTAGGAGCAGGGTTCAGCTCCTACAATGAGCAGTTCTTC. Its translation: CASSLGAGFSSYNEQFF. The chain couples TRBV11-1 to TRBJ2-1; maybe TRBD1 (5 bases). This CDR3 spans 17 amino acids. Germline CDR1 is SGHAT and CDR2 is FQDESV (reference sequence). V was trimmed by 1 base and J by 0 bases, leaving 13 bases between them. Supplemented by reference TRBV11-1 and TRBJ2-1, the full variable domain reads EAEVAQSPRYKITEKSQAVAFWCDPISGHATLYWYRQILGQGPELLVQFQDESVVDDSQLPKDRFSAERLKGVDSTLKIQPAELGDSAMYLCASSLGAGFSSYNEQFFGPGTRLTVL.

This clone was seen a few times. This chain connects TRBV10-1 to TRBJ2-7, with 8 bases fitting TRBD1. The CDR3 runs to 13 residues. Trimming at V came to 6 bases and at J to 4 bases, leaving 5 bases not matched to a gene. Germline loops: CDR1 WNHNN, CDR2 SYGVQD (reference sequence). The CDR3 protein is CASSGTGGYEQYF. The CDR3 nucleotides read TGCGCCAGCAGCGGGACAGGAGGATACGAGCAGTACTTC.